Listed here are 10 T cell receptor beta chains from one sample, sequenced in a study of T cell responses to AZD1222 COVID-19 vaccine. Generated by immunoSEQ multiplex PCR, the TCRdb table keeps only in-frame clones and is missing some. This sample has roughly 130,000 clones, with 80% to 95% found just once. Material: peripheral blood, obtained 28 days after the second AZD1222 dose. Receptors originate from an adult who received the AZD1222 COVID-19 vaccine.

The chain joins TRBV7-3 to TRBJ2-1; D not resolved. The V and J ends lost 2 bases and 8 bases respectively, with 7 bases between them. The CDR3 is 12 amino acids. Germline V gene lookup returns CDR1 SGHTA and CDR2 FQGTGA. The CDR3: CASSLVNDEQFF. In DNA, the CDR3 is TGTGCCAGCAGCTTAGTGAATGATGAGCAGTTCTTC. Looking up the rest from reference TRBV7-3 and TRBJ2-1 gives the full variable domain: GAGVSQTPSNKVTEKGKYVELRCDPISGHTALYWYRQSLGQGPEFLIYFQGTGAADDSGLPNDRFFAVRPEGSVSTLKIQRTERGDSAVYLCASSLVNDEQFFGPGTRLTVL.

The DNA of the CDR3 is TGTGCCAGCAGCTTAACCCCATTGGCAGGGGGGGCCTATGGCTACACCTTC. Residues: CASSLTPLAGGAYGYTF. The chain employs TRBV7-3 and TRBJ1-2, with 7 bases fitting TRBD1. Trimming took 0 bases from V and 4 from J; bases not matched to a gene: 11. Germline V CDR1 and CDR2: SGHTA, FQGTGA. The CDR3 is made up of 17 amino acids. Full variable domain (outside the CDR3, taken from reference TRBV7-3 and TRBJ1-2): GAGVSQTPSNKVTEKGKYVELRCDPISGHTALYWYRQSLGQGPEFLIYFQGTGAADDSGLPNDRFFAVRPEGSVSTLKIQRTERGDSAVYLCASSLTPLAGGAYGYTFGSGTRLTVV.

The rearrangement links TRBV15 to TRBJ1-4; D is perhaps TRBD1 (5 bases). V was trimmed by 5 bases and J by 4 bases, leaving 14 bases between them. The germline gives CDR1 LNHNV, CDR2 YYDKDF (reference sequence). CDR3 length equals 15 residues. CDR3 bases: TGTGCCACCAGCTTTCCGACAGTTCTTAATGAAAAACTGTTTTTT. It encodes CATSFPTVLNEKLFF.

The CDR3 DNA reads as TGTGCCAGTAAACGGGGCACAGATACGCAGTATTTT. Translation: CASKRGTDTQYF. This chain links TRBV19 with TRBJ2-3, with no clear D. V lost 7 bases and J lost 1, with 6 bases in between. There are 12 residues in the CDR3. Germline V gene data show CDR1 as LNHDA and CDR2 as SQIVND (reference sequence).

The chain is built from TRBV27 and TRBJ1-1; 7 positions match TRBD1. J gave up 0 bases and V 6 bases, and 7 bases lay outside the gene matches. Germline V lookup: CDR1 MNHEY, CDR2 SMNVEV (reference sequence). The CDR3 is made up of 15 amino acids. The CDR3 loop is CASSGTDHMNTEAFF. CDR3 nucleotide sequence: TGTGCCAGCAGCGGGACAGATCATATGAACACTGAAGCTTTCTTT.

As for this clone: The junction and the germline gene differ at one end; a read error may be behind it. V and J are TRBV7-7 and TRBJ2-5; 11 bases are shared with TRBD2. The CDR3 extends over 15 amino acids. CDR1 SSHAT and CDR2 FNYEAQ come from the germline V gene (reference sequence). CDR3 sequence: CASSPGLAGQETQYF. The CDR3 region has the DNA TGTGCTAGCAGCCCAGGACTAGCGGGTCAAGAGACCCAGTACTTC. Combining the CDR3 with reference TRBV7-7 and TRBJ2-5 gives the whole variable domain GAGVSQSPRYKVTKRGQDVTLRCDPISSHATLYWYQQALGQGPEFLTYFNYEAQPDKSGLPSDRFSAERPEGSISTLTIQRTEQRDSAMYRCASSPGLAGQETQYFGPGTRLLVL.

The V call is TRBV24-1, the J call TRBJ1-5; 9 bases are shared with TRBD1. CDR1 and CDR2 from the germline V gene are KGHDR and SFDVKD. This CDR3 has 18 residues. After removal of 0 bases from V and 5 bases from J, the junction contained 10 bases not matched to a gene. As DNA, the CDR3 is TGTGCCACCAGTGATTTGGGCGCAGGACAGGGGCTTTATCAGCCCCAGCATTTT. It yields the protein CATSDLGAGQGLYQPQHF.

This chain joins TRBV6-2 or TRBV6-3 and TRBJ1-6; no firm D call. V shed 2 bases and J shed 7 bases, with 12 bases lying between them. The CDR3 loop spans 15 amino acids. Germline CDR1 reads MNHEY; CDR2 reads SVGEGT. This chain's CDR3 is CASSYESPRNSPLHF. CDR3 bases: TGTGCCAGCAGTTACGAAAGCCCAAGGAATTCACCCCTCCACTTT.

The V gene is TRBV29-1, the J gene TRBJ2-5, with TRBD2 identical over 7 bases. Trimming took 4 bases from V and 5 from J; bases not matched to a gene: 4. The CDR3 covers 12 residues. The germline V gene has CDR1 SQVTM and CDR2 ANQGSEA. CDR3 sequence reads: CSVARGGETQYF. DNA for the CDR3: TGCAGCGTTGCCCGGGGAGGGGAGACCCAGTACTTC. The whole variable domain, filled in from reference TRBV29-1 and TRBJ2-5, reads SAVISQKPSRDICQRGTSLTIQCQVDSQVTMMFWYRQQPGQSLTLIATANQGSEATYESGFVIDKFPISRPNLTFSTLTVSNMSPEDSSIYLCSVARGGETQYFGPGTRLLVL.

The table lists this clone with a few counts. This rearrangement joins TRBV5-1 to TRBJ2-5; 13 bases are a match to TRBD2. The CDR3 loop spans 16 amino acids. V dropped 5 bases and J dropped 4; count of bases not matched to a gene: 8. Germline-derived CDR1 and CDR2 are SGHRS and YFSETQ. CDR3 nucleotide sequence: TGCGCCAGCAGTTCAACGGGACTAGCGGGACCAGAGACCCAGTACTTC. It encodes CASSSTGLAGPETQYF.